This T cell receptor (beta chain) derives from a study of OX40 agonist ivuxolimab in advanced cancers. Germline CDR1 MNHEY, CDR2 SVGAGI. The CDR3 length is 12 residues. V gave up 7 bases and J gave up 4 bases, with 10 bases separating them. The method was immunoSEQ multiplex PCR; TCRdb's version includes in-frame clones alone and lacks a portion of them. The data contain tens of thousands of clones, less than 85% of them seen just once; the ten biggest clones take up about 27%. Sequenced here: CD4+ or CD8+ T cells sorted from blood, sampled in a trial of the OX40 agonist ivuxolimab. The TCR sequence derives from an adult with an advanced solid tumor such as melanoma, head and neck, liver or kidney cancer. The chain carries TRBV6-5 and TRBJ1-1; unclear D gene. The CDR3, as DNA: TGTGCCAGCACGAGAGGAACCACTGAAGCTTTCTTT. Protein: CASTRGTTEAFF.